The present TCR beta chain was sequenced within a study of blood T cell repertoires in COVID-19. Study at large: Sites in the United States, Italy and Spain provided acute and convalescent COVID-19 samples. In each case, the material was cDNA or gDNA derived from T cells, B-cell-depleted T cells, or PBMCs.

Per the original data handling: Reference gene primer amplification gave estimated nucleated cell counts. The table came from immunoSEQ multiplex PCR; TCRdb's copy has only in-frame clones and leaves some out. V, J and clone size are those of that table, while D and trimming were read from the DNA. The data contain about 310,000 clones, 87% of them seen just once; the ten biggest clones take up approximately 2.4%. The specimen was peripheral blood. This sequence originates from a man aged 18 to 30 with active or convalescent COVID-19.

CDR3 residues: CSVEDQKTSGNYNEQFF. DNA for the CDR3: TGCAGCGTTGAAGATCAGAAAACTAGCGGGAATTACAATGAGCAGTTCTTC. J is TRBJ2-1 and V is TRBV29-1; 10 nucleotides match TRBD2. CDR1 is SQVTM, CDR2 ANQGSEA, per germline. The CDR3 sequence is 17 residues long. J gave up 4 bases and V 0 bases, and 9 bases lay outside the gene matches.